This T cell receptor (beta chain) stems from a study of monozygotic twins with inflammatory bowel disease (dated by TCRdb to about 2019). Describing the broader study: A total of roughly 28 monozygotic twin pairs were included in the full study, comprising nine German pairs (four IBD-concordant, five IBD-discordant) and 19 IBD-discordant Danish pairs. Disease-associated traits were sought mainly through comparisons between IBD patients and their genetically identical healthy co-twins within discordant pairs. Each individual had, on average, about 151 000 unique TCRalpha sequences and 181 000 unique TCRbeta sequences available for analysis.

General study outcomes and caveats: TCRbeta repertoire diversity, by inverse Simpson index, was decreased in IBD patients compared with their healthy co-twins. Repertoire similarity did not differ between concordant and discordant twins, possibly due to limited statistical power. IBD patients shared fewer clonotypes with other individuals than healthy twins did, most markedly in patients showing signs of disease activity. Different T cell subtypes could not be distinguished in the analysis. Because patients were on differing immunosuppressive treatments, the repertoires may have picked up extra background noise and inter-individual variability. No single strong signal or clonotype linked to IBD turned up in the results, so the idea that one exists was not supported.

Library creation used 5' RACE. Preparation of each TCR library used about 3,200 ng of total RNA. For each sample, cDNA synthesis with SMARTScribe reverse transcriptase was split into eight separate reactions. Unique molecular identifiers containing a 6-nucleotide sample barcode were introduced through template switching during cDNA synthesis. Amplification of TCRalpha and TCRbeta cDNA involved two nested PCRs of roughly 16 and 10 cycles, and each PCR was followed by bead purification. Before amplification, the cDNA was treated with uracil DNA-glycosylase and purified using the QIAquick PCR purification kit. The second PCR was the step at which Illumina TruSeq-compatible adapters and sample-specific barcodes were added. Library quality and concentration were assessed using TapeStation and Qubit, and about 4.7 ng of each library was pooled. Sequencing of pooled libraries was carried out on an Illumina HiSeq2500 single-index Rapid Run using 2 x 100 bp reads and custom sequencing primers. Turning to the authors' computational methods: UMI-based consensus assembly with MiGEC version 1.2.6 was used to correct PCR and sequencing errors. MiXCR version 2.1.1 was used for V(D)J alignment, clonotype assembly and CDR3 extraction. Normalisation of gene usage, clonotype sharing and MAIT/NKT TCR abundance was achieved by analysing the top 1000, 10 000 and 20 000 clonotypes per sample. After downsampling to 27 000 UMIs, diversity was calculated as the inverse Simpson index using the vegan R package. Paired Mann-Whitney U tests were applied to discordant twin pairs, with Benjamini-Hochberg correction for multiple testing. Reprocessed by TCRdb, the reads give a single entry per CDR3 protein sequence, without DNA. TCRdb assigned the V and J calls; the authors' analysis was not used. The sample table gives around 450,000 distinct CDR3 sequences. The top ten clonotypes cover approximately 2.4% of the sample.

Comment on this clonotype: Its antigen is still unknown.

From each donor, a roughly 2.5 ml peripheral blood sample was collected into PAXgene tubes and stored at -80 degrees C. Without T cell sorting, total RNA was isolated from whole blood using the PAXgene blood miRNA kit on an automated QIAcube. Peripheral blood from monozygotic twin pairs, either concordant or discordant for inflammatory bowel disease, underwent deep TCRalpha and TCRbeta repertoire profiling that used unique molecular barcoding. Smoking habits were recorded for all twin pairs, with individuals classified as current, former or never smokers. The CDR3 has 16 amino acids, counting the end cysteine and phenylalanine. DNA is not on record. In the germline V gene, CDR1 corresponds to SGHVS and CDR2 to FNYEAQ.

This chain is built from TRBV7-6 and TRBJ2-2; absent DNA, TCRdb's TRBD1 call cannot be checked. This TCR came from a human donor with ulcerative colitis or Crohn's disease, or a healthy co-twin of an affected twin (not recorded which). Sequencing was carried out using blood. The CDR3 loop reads CASSLRDGPNTGELFF.